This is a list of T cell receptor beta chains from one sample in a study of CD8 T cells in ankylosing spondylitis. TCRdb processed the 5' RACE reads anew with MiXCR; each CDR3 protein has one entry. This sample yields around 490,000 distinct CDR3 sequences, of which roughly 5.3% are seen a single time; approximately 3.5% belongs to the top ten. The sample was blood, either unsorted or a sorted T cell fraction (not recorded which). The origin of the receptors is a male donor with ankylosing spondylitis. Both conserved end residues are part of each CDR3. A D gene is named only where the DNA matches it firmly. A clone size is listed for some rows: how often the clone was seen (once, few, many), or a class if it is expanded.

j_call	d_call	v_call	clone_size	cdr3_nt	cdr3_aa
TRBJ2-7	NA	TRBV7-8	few	TGTGCCAGCAGCTTAAACGCTCCCTACGAGCAGTACTTC	CASSLNAPYEQYF
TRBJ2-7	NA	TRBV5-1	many	TGCGCCAGCAGCTTGGCACAGGGTACGTCCTACGAGCAGTACTTC	CASSLAQGTSYEQYF
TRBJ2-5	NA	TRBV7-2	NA	TGTGCCAGCAGCATCCCTAGGGGGGTCGTAGAGACCCAGTACTTC	CASSIPRGVVETQYF
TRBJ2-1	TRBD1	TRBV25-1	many	TGTGCCAGCAGTGAAACAGTGACAGGGGTGGGCAATGAGCAGTTCTTC	CASSETVTGVGNEQFF
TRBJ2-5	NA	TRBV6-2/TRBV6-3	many	TGTGCCAGCAGTTCCTCTATTTTCGCGGAGACCCAGTACTTC	CASSSSIFAETQYF
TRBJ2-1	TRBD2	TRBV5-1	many	TGCGCCAGCAGCTTACAACTAGCGGGATTCTCCTACAATGAGCAGTTCTTC	CASSLQLAGFSYNEQFF
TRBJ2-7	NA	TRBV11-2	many	TGTGCCAGCAGCTCCTATGGGGGAGGAGGCTACGAGCAGTACTTC	CASSSYGGGGYEQYF
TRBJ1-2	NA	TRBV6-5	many	TGTGCCAGCAGTTACAGGACGGTTAACTATGGCTACACCTTC	CASSYRTVNYGYTF
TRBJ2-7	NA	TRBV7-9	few	TGTGCCAGTTTCCAGGGGCCTTTTGACGAGCAGTACTTC	CASFQGPFDEQYF
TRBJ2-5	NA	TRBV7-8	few	TGTGCCAGCAGCTTAGGGACCCACCTTGAGACCCAGTACTTC	CASSLGTHLETQYF
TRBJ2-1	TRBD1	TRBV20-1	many	TGCAGTGCTAGAGCAGCAGGGGGACGCTACAATGAGCAGTTCTTC	CSARAAGGRYNEQFF
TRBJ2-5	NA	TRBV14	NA	TGTGCCAGCAGCCAAGCTCTGGGTCGAGGGGAGACCCAGTACTTC	CASSQALGRGETQYF
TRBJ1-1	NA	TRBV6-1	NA	TGTGCCAGCAGGGGCACGAGCCTGAACACTGAAGCTTTCTTT	CASRGTSLNTEAFF
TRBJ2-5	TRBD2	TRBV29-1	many	TGCAGCGTTGATCCGGGGAGCGGACTAGCAGACGAAGAGACCCAGTACTTC	CSVDPGSGLADEETQYF
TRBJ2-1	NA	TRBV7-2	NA	TGTGCCAGCAGCCGGGAGAGGAACAATGAGCAGTTCTTC	CASSRERNNEQFF
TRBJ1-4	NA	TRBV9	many	TGTGCCAGCAGCGCCCCGGGACGGGATGAAAAACTGTTTTTT	CASSAPGRDEKLFF
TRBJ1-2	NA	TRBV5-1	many	TGCGCCAGCAGCTTTTCGAACGGAGGTAACTATGGCTACACCTTC	CASSFSNGGNYGYTF
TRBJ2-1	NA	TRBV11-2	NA	TGTGCCAGCAGCTTTTTCTTTCGGCAGGGTGGAAGCAATGAGCAGTTCTTC	CASSFFFRQGGSNEQFF
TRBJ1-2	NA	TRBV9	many	TGTGCCAGCAGCGTAGGACCGGGAGCTAACTATGGCTACACCTTC	CASSVGPGANYGYTF
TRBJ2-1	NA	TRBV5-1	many	TGCGCCAGCAGCTTGGAGTATGGCGCTCTGCACCAGTTCTTC	CASSLEYGALHQFF
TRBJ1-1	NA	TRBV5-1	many	TGCGCCAGCAGCTCGGCGGGGGACGGCCGGCGAGCTTTCTTT	CASSSAGDGRRAFF
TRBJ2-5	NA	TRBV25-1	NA	TGTGCCAGCAGTCTTATGCGGGAGACCCAGTACTTC	CASSLMRETQYF
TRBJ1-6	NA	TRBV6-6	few	TGTGCCAGCAGCCAGGGGAATTCACCCCTCCACTTT	CASSQGNSPLHF
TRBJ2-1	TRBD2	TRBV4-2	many	TGTGCCAGCAGCGAAGAAAGCTCGGGACTAGCGGGAGATGTGCAGTTCTTC	CASSEESSGLAGDVQFF
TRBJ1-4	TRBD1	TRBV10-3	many	TGTGCCACCGGGGACAGGGGGAGTTGGGAACTGTTTTTT	CATGDRGSWELFF
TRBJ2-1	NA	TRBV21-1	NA	TGTGCCACCCGCAAGGGAAACAGCCAGCAGTTCTTC	CATRKGNSQQFF
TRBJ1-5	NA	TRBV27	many	TGTGCCAGCAGTTGGACCATTGATCAGCCCCAGCATTTT	CASSWTIDQPQHF
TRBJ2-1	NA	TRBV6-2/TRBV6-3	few	TGTGCCAGCAGTTACGCAAACCTCGGGCAGTTCTTC	CASSYANLGQFF
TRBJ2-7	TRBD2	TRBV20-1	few	TGCAGTCTGAGCGGGAGTGTGTCCTACGAGCAGTACTTC	CSLSGSVSYEQYF
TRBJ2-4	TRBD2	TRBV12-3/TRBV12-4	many	TGTGCCAGCCGACAGCGGGGGAACATTCAGTACTTC	CASRQRGNIQYF
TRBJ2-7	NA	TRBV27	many	TGTGCCAGCAGTTTATCAGCCAACTACGAGCAGTACTTC	CASSLSANYEQYF
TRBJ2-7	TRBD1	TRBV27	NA	TGTGCCAGCAGTAGACTTTCCGGGACAGGCTACTACGAGCAGTACTTC	CASSRLSGTGYYEQYF
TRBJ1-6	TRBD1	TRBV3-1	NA	TGTGCCAGCAGCCGAGGGACAGGGGAATCACCCCTCCACTTT	CASSRGTGESPLHF
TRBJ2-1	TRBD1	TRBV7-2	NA	TGTGCCAGCAGTCAAACCTACAGGGGTGGGGAGCAGTTCTTC	CASSQTYRGGEQFF
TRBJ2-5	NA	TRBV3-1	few	TGTGCCAGCAGCCACCGTCAAGAGACCCAGTACTTC	CASSHRQETQYF
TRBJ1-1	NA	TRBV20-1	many	TGCAGTGCTAGAGACAGCAGGAACACTGAAGCTTTCTTT	CSARDSRNTEAFF
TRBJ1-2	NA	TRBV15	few	TGTGCCACCAGCAGAGTTCAAGGGTATGGCTACACCTTC	CATSRVQGYGYTF
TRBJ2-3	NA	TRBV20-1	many	TGCAGTGCTCGTCAACGGTCGCCACCAGATACGCAGTATTTT	CSARQRSPPDTQYF
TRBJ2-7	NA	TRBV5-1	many	TGCGCCAGCAGCTTTGGGGGAGGCATTTACGAGCAGTACTTC	CASSFGGGIYEQYF
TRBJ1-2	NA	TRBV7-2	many	TGTGCCAGCAGCTACACTCAGGGGATAGGCGGCTACACCTTC	CASSYTQGIGGYTF
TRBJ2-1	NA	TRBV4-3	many	TGCGCCAGCAGCCAAGCCAGGGTTTCGTTCAATGAGCAGTTCTTC	CASSQARVSFNEQFF
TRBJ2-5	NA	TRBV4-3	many	TGCGCCAGCAGCCGCAGGGGTAGGACCCGCCAAGAGACCCAGTACTTC	CASSRRGRTRQETQYF
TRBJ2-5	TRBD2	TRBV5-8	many	TGTGCCAGCAGCTCCGGGACTAGGGTGGGAAATAAGGAGACCCAGTACTTC	CASSSGTRVGNKETQYF
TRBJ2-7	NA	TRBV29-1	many	TGCAGCGGAAGGGGAGCCTCTACCTACGAGCAGTACTTC	CSGRGASTYEQYF
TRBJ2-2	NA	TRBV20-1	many	TGCAGTGCTACAAGCATGCCGAACACCGGGGAGCTGTTTTTT	CSATSMPNTGELFF
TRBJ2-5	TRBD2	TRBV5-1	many	TGCGCCAGCAGCTCCGGAGAGACTAGCGGGAGACCACAAGAGACCCAGTACTTC	CASSSGETSGRPQETQYF
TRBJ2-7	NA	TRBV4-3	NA	TGCGCCAGCAGCCAAGATCTTGGGGGCCACTACGAGCAGTACTTC	CASSQDLGGHYEQYF